This TCR beta chain was obtained from a study of blood T cell repertoires in COVID-19 (dated by TCRdb to the early 2020s). A note on the overall study: Samples covering the acute and convalescent phases of COVID-19 were provided by collaborators in the United States, Italy and Spain. The prospective study material was composed of cDNA or gDNA derived from T cells, B-cell-depleted T cells, or PBMCs. Subjects who had been exposed to COVID-19, were actively infected with it, or had recovered from it provided the deeply sampled blood TCRbeta repertoires that made up the dataset. The repertoires were made available in a free public database intended to serve as a resource for research on the immune response to SARS-CoV-2. Samples were obtained from the ongoing ImmuneRACE study (first 160 participants) and from roughly 1,300 subjects provided by 6 global collaborators. The sample metadata nearly always contained a de-identified subject ID, COVID-19 status, age in years and sex. Where available, HLA class I and class II types were obtained from metadata supplied by the sample provider rather than from assay-based typing. Broader findings and caveats from the paper: The quantity of clinical and demographic metadata differed by source and by participant and was supplied without curation.

TCRbeta CDR3 regions were amplified from genomic DNA using the immunoSEQ Assay, a bias-controlled multiplex PCR. The paper's processing steps were these. The number of nucleated cells in each sample was estimated from the amplification of reference gene primers within the assay. To quantify the absolute abundance of each unique TCRbeta CDR3 rearrangement, sequence reads were collapsed and filtered. For each sample, productive Simpson clonality was calculated by taking the square root of Simpson's diversity index across productive rearrangements. TCRdb retrieved this table from immuneACCESS and kept in-frame rearrangements only. Not all clones are present; in checked studies, unresolved V genes account for under half, and no reason is known for the remainder. V, J and clone size were drawn from that table, and D and trimming were deduced from the DNA. The sample contains 310,000 or so clones, 75% to 90% of them found a single time. Jointly, the top ten make up less than 2.5% of the sample.

A remark on this clone: Its antigen remains undetermined. One junction end does not reproduce the germline sequence, and a read error may be involved.

Another Seattle source contributed samples from volunteer blood donors who had recovered from COVID-19. Each collaborating institution followed its own protocols to collect whole blood in K2EDTA tubes. Collaborator samples were shipped for TCRbeta analysis as frozen whole blood, isolated PBMCs, or DNA extracted from either sample type. Material: peripheral blood. The receptor's source is a woman between 25 and 40 years old who had recovered from COVID-19.

The bases are TGTGCCCGGAGTTCCTCCCTCAGGGTCTCCGTTAACTATGGCTACACCTTC. This gives the protein CARSSSLRVSVNYGYTF. The sequence joins TRBV30 to TRBJ1-2; a tentative D match to TRBD1 spans 5 bases. CDR1 and CDR2, per the germline V gene (reference sequence), are GTSNPN and SVGIG. The CDR3 measures 17 amino acids from cysteine to phenylalanine. Just CDR3 DNA is preserved here, 51 bases in frame from base 1.